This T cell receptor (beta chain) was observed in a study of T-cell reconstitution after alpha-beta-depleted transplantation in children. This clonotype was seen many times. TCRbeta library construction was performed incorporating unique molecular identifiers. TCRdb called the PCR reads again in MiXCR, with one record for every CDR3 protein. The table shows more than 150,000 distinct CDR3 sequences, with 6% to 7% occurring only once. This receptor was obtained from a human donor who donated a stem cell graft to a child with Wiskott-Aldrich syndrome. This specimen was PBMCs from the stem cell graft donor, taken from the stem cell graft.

The CDR3 coding sequence is TGTGCCAGCAGACGGACAGGGGGGTTGGGCTACACCTTC. Translation gives CASRRTGGLGYTF. This chain uses TRBV12-3 or TRBV12-4 with TRBJ1-2, with TRBD1 matching over 10 bases. The CDR3 consists of 13 residues. Trimming took 6 bases from V and 8 from J; bases not matched to a gene: 6.